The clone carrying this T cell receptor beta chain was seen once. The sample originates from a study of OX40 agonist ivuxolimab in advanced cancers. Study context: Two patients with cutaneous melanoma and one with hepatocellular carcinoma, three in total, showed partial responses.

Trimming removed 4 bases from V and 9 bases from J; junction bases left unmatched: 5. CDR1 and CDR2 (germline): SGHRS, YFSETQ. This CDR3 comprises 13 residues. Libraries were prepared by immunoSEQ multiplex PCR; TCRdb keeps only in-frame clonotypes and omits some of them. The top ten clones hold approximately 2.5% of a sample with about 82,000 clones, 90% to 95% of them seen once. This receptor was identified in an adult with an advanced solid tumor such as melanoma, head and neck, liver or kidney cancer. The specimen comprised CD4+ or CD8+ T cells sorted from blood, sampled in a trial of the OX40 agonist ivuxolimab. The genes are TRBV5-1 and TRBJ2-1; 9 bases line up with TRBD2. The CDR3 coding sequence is TGCGCCAGCAGCGCGGCGGGAGGGGTTGAGCAGTTCTTC. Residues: CASSAAGGVEQFF. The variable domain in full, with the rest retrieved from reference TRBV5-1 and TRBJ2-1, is KAGVTQTPRYLIKTRGQQVTLSCSPISGHRSVSWYQQTPGQGLQFLFEYFSETQRNKGNFPGRFSGRQFSNSRSEMNVSTLELGDSALYLCASSAAGGVEQFFGPGTRLTVL.